This TCR beta chain was captured by sequencing in a study of T cell repertoires in cytomegalovirus infection. MiXCR was run by TCRdb on the reads, yielding one entry per CDR3 protein. Of about 130,000 distinct CDR3 sequences listed, 24% are singletons. This CDR3 comprises 12 residues. The germline CDR1 and CDR2 sequences are SGHTA and FQGNSA. V was clipped by 5 bases and J by 6 bases, with 10 bases between them. Overall study findings and caveats: The response measured ex vivo was dominated by TCR beta clonotypes (HLA-C-restricted and CMV-specific).

This clonotype was counted at least ten times. Antigen: not known. This chain links TRBV7-2 with TRBJ1-2; D is ambiguous. The receptor comes from a human donor in good health (CMV status not recorded). Some clones in this sample may be carry-over from other donors' samples. Sequenced sample: PBMCs, sequenced either directly or after in vitro stimulation (not recorded which). In DNA, the CDR3 is TGTGCCAGCAGCCCAAGGACCCATGGCTACACCTTC. Its protein is CASSPRTHGYTF.